This T cell receptor (beta chain) appears in the sequencing data of a study of T cells in Graves' hyperthyroidism and ophthalmopathy. Trimming removed 6 bases at V and 6 bases at J, with 18 bases between. The CDR3 has 15 amino acids. Amplified regions were TCR beta CDR3 sequences from RNA transcripts. The TCR CDR3 was amplified in a first-round RT-PCR using the HTBI primer set. TCRdb itself ran the multiplex PCR reads through MiXCR, one entry per CDR3 protein. The table has 530,000 or so distinct CDR3 sequences, around 24% seen once; the top ten hold approximately 11%. This TCR derives from a woman under 40 with Graves' ophthalmopathy. Sequencing used blood. This rearrangement joins TRBV12-3 or TRBV12-4 to TRBJ2-4; weak D call: TRBD1 (6 bases). The DNA for the CDR3 is TGTGCCAGCAGGGGACAAACTCCTGGGGGAAACATTCAGTACTTC. Protein product: CASRGQTPGGNIQYF.